A selection of T cell receptor beta chains follows, all from one sample in a study of blood T cell repertoires in COVID-19. This table comes from immunoSEQ multiplex PCR, and its TCRdb copy is limited to in-frame clones, with some not included. The top ten clones hold roughly 8% of a sample with roughly 570,000 clones, 85% to 90% of them seen once. The sequencing input was peripheral blood. All receptors come from a woman aged 45-65 years with COVID-19, enrolled during active disease. Each CDR3 is given with its conserved first and last residue. The D gene is left open where the match is weak. Size values are once, few and many counts, or a class for expanded clones, and some rows have none.

abundance	v_gene	j_gene	d_gene	CDR3aa	CDR3nt
-	TRBV30	TRBJ1-5	-	CAWSVLSNQPQHF	TGTGCCTGGAGTGTACTGAGCAATCAGCCCCAGCATTTT
-	TRBV11-2	TRBJ2-2	TRBD1	CASSFSDLGQPVF	TGTGCCAGCAGCTTTTCGGATCTGGGACAGCCGGTTTTT
-	TRBV5-1	TRBJ2-3	TRBD1	CASSLGTGDTDTQYF	TGCGCCAGCAGCTTGGGGACAGGGGATACAGATACGCAGTATTTT
-	TRBV27	TRBJ2-3	TRBD2	CASSLSRLAVPTDTQYF	TGTGCCAGCAGTTTATCGCGACTAGCGGTGCCCACAGATACGCAGTATTTT
once	TRBV1	TRBJ1-5	-	CTSSQELGGVGQPQHF	TGCACCAGCAGCCAAGAATTGGGGGGAGTGGGTCAGCCCCAGCATTTT
-	TRBV27	TRBJ2-7	TRBD2	CASSSPRGRSSYEQYF	TGTGCCAGCAGTTCACCGCGGGGGAGAAGTTCCTACGAGCAGTACTTC
-	TRBV2	TRBJ1-2	-	CASNEEGFGYGYTF	TGTGCCAGCAACGAGGAGGGGTTCGGCTATGGCTACACCTTC
-	TRBV5-4	TRBJ1-2	TRBD1	CASSLGQGVSVYGYTF	TGTGCCAGCAGCCTTGGACAGGGCGTGTCAGTCTATGGCTACACCTTC
-	TRBV28	TRBJ2-2	-	CASSLGVAVNTGELFF	TGTGCCAGCAGTTTAGGAGTAGCGGTGAACACCGGGGAGCTGTTTTTT
-	TRBV7-3	TRBJ2-7	TRBD1	CASSLTSGTGAEQYF	TGTGCCAGCAGCTTAACTTCGGGGACAGGGGCCGAGCAGTACTTC
-	TRBV7-9	TRBJ1-2	TRBD1	CASSRDSYGYTF	TGTGCCAGCAGCCGGGACAGCTATGGCTACACCTTC
-	TRBV10-3	TRBJ1-1	-	CAISDRGTEAFF	TGTGCCATCAGTGACAGGGGAACTGAAGCTTTCTTT
once	TRBV6-6	TRBJ2-7	-	CASRPSRGRDEQYF	TGTGCCAGCAGACCGAGTAGGGGGAGGGACGAGCAGTACTTC
-	TRBV18	TRBJ2-7	TRBD1	CASSPPGQGPTYEQYF	TGTGCCAGCTCACCACCCGGACAGGGCCCCACCTACGAGCAGTACTTC
-	TRBV6-5	TRBJ1-2	-	CASLKWSNYGYTF	TGTGCCAGCTTAAAGTGGAGTAACTATGGCTACACCTTC
-	TRBV7-8	TRBJ2-1	TRBD2	CASSLSGRGETLFF	TGTGCCAGCAGCTTATCTGGGCGGGGGGAAACTCTGTTCTTC
-	TRBV4-2	TRBJ1-2	-	CASSQATSSYGYTF	TGTGCCAGCAGCCAGGCAACAAGTTCCTATGGCTACACCTTC
-	TRBV28	TRBJ1-1	-	CASSSGEAFF	TGTGCCAGCAGCTCAGGAGAAGCTTTCTTT
-	TRBV30	TRBJ2-3	-	CAWAVGATDTQYF	TGTGCCTGGGCGGTAGGGGCGACAGATACGCAGTATTTT
-	TRBV11-2	TRBJ1-6	-	CASSLEGGNNSPLHF	TGTGCCAGCAGCTTAGAGGGAGGTAATAATTCACCCCTCCACTTT
-	TRBV30	TRBJ2-1	-	CAWSVDEGNEQFF	TGTGCCTGGAGTGTCGACGAGGGCAATGAGCAGTTCTTC
-	TRBV6-1	TRBJ2-7	TRBD1	CASSEGGQGLYEQYF	TGTGCCAGCAGTGAAGGAGGACAGGGGCTGTACGAGCAGTACTTC
-	TRBV5-1	TRBJ1-1	-	CASSLERNTEAFF	TGCGCCAGCAGCTTAGAGAGGAACACTGAAGCTTTCTTT
-	TRBV7-8	TRBJ2-2	-	CASSFEGPNTGELFF	TGTGCCAGCAGCTTTGAGGGCCCGAACACCGGGGAGCTGTTTTTT
once	TRBV12-3/TRBV12-4	TRBJ1-2	TRBD1	CASSSLQGEGYTF	TGTGCCAGCAGTTCCCTCCAGGGGGAGGGCTACACCTTC